The T cell receptor (beta chain) described here comes from a study of Graves' ophthalmopathy and Graves' hyperthyroidism. Study findings and constraints: The authors also found most expanded thyroid clonotypes above 0.001 frequency in blood.

This clonotype was recorded many times. As yet, its antigen is unknown. The CDR3 is 13 amino acids. V lost 5 bases to trimming and J lost 2 bases, with 9 bases between them. The germline V gene has CDR1 DFQATT and CDR2 SNEGSKA (reference sequence). RNA transcripts served as template for amplifying TCR beta CDR3 sequences. HTBI primers were employed in first-round RT-PCR, then a second-round multiplex PCR followed. TCRdb called the multiplex PCR reads again in MiXCR, with one record for every CDR3 protein. The sample lists some 210,000 distinct CDR3 sequences, 29% seen once, with around 10% in the top ten. The study enrolled ophthalmopathy donors with moderate-to-severe activity, CAS ≥3, NOSPECS ≥4 and duration under 3 months. Excluded: other autoimmune disease, uncontrolled infection, pregnancy or lactation. Diagnosis relied on clinical symptoms, serum thyroxine, TRAb, thyroid ultrasound and orbital computed tomography.

The sample taken for sequencing was peripheral blood. The chain is built from TRBV20-1 and TRBJ2-2; maybe TRBD1 (6 bases). This clonotype was sampled from a man in his forties or fifties with Graves' ophthalmopathy. The DNA for the CDR3 is TGCAGTGCTCGACAGGTCAACACCGGGGAGCTGTTTTTT. Its protein is CSARQVNTGELFF.